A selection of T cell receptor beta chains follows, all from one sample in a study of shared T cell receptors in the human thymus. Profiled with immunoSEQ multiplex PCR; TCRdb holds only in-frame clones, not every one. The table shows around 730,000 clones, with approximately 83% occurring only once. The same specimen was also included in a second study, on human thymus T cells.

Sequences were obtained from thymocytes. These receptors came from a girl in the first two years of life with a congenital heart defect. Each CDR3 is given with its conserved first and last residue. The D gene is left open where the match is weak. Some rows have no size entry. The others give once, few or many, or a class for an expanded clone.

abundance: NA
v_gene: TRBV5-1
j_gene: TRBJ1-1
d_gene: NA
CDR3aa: CASSFGTGTDYMNTEAFF
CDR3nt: TGCGCCAGCAGCTTTGGAACGGGGACGGACTATATGAACACTGAAGCTTTCTTT

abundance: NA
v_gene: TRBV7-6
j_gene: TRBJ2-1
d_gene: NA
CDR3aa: CASSLVCGFQGGNEQFF
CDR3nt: TGTGCCAGCAGCTTAGTGTGCGGATTTCAGGGGGGAAATGAGCAGTTCTTC

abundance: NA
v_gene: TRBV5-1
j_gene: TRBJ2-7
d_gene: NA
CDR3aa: CASSFIYEQYF
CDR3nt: TGCGCCAGCAGCTTCATCTACGAGCAGTACTTC

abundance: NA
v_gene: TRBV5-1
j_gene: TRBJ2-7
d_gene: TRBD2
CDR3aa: CASSFIYSGLTYEQYF
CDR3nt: TGCGCCAGCAGCTTTATATATAGCGGGTTAACCTACGAGCAGTACTTC

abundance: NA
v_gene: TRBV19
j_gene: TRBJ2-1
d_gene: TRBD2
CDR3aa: CASSGGGASSSYNEQFF
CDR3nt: TGTGCCAGTAGTGGGGGAGGGGCCTCGAGCTCCTACAATGAGCAGTTCTTC

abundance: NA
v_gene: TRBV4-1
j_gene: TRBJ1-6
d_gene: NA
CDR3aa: CASSPGVSLYNSPLHF
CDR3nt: TGCGCCAGCAGCCCCGGAGTTTCCCTTTATAATTCACCCCTCCACTTT

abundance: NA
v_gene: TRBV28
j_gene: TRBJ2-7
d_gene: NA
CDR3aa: CASSISVGEGTYEQYF
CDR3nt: TGTGCCAGCAGTATCTCCGTCGGGGAAGGTACCTACGAGCAGTACTTC

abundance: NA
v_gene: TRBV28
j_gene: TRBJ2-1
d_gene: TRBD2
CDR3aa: CASSQRGGGSYNEQFF
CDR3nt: TGTGCCAGCAGCCAACGCGGGGGGGGCTCCTACAATGAGCAGTTCTTC

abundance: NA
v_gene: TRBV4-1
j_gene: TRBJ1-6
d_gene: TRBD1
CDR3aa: CASSQGQGIGSPLHF
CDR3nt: TGCGCCAGCAGCCAAGGACAGGGAATTGGGTCACCCCTCCACTTT

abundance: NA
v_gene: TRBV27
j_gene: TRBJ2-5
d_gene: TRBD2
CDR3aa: CASSSPSPRTSGGAKYQETQYF
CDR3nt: TGTGCCAGCAGTTCCCCGTCACCCAGGACTAGCGGGGGGGCGAAGTACCAAGAGACCCAGTACTTC

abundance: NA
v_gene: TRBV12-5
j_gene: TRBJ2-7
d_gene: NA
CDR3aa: CASGRWGDYEQYF
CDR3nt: TGTGCTAGTGGGAGATGGGGGGACTACGAGCAGTACTTC

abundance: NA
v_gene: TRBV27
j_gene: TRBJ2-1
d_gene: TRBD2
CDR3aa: CASKILAGGINEQFF
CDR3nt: TGTGCCAGCAAGATCCTAGCGGGGGGTATTAATGAGCAGTTCTTC

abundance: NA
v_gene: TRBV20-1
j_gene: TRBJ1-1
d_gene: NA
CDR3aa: CTIKEKEAFF
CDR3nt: TGCACCATAAAAGAGAAGGAAGCTTTCTTT

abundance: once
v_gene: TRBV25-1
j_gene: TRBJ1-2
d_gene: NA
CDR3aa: CASSESPPTGPYGYTF
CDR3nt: TGTGCCAGCAGTGAATCCCCCCCGACAGGTCCCTATGGCTACACCTTC

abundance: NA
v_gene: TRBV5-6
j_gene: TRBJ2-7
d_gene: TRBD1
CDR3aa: CASSSQGAPYEQYF
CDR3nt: TGTGCCAGCAGCTCTCAGGGGGCCCCCTACGAGCAGTACTTC

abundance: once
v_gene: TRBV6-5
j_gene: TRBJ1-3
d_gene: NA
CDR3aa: CASIERNTIYF
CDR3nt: TGTGCCAGCATCGAGAGAAACACCATATATTTT

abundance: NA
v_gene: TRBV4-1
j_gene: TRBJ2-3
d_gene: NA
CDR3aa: CASSRVPTDTQYF
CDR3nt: TGCGCCAGCAGCCGAGTACCCACAGATACGCAGTATTTT

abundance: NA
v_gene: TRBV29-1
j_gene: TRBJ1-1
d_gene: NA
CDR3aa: CSVTVNTEAFF
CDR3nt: TGCAGCGTTACAGTGAACACTGAAGCTTTCTTT

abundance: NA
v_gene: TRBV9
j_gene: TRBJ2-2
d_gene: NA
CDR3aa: CASSVDRVPTGELFF
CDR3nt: TGTGCCAGCAGCGTAGACAGGGTTCCCACCGGGGAGCTGTTTTTT

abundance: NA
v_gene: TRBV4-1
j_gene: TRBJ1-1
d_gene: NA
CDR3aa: CASSQVSRQEAFF
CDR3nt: TGCGCCAGCAGCCAAGTCTCCAGACAAGAAGCTTTCTTT

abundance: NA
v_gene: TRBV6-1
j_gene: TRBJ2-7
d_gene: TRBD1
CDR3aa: CASSGPGQHRLRAVPDEYF
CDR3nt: TGTGCCAGCAGTGGGCCGGGACAGCATAGACTACGAGCAGTTCCGGATGAGTACTTC

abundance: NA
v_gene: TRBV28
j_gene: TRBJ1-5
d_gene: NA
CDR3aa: CATSPSGGPYQPQHF
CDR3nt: TGTGCCACCAGCCCGAGCGGGGGGCCTTATCAGCCCCAGCATTTT

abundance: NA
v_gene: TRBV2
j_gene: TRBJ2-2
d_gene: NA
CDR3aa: CASSEALRVHQHTGELFF
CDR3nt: TGTGCCAGCAGTGAAGCGCTTCGGGTTCACCAACATACCGGGGAGCTGTTTTTT

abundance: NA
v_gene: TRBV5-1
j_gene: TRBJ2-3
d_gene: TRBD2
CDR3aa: CASSPIRLAGPNTQYF
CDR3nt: TGCGCCAGCAGCCCCATACGACTAGCGGGCCCTAATACGCAGTATTTT

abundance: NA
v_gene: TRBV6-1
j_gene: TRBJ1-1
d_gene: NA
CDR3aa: CASIGRAHTEAFF
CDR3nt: TGTGCCAGCATTGGCAGGGCCCACACTGAAGCTTTCTTT

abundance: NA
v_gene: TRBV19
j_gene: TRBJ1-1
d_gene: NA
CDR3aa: CASSIKDRNTEAFF
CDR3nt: TGTGCCAGTAGTATTAAGGACAGGAACACTGAAGCTTTCTTT

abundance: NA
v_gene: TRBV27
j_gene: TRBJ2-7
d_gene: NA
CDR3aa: CASSLSVSRSSYEQYF
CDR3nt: TGTGCCAGCAGTTTATCGGTCAGCCGGAGCTCCTACGAGCAGTACTTC

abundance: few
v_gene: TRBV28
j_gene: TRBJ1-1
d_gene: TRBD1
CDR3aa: CAHRGTASTEAFF
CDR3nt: TGTGCCCACCGCGGGACAGCCTCTACTGAAGCTTTCTTT

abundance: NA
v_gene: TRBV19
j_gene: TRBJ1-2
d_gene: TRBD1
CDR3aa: CASRGTGTAYLIYGYTF
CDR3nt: TGTGCCAGTAGAGGGACAGGGACGGCGTACCTTATCTATGGCTACACCTTC

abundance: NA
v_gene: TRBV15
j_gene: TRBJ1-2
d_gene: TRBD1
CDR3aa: CATSRGYGTGVYGYTF
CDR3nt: TGTGCCACCAGCAGAGGTTATGGGACAGGGGTATATGGCTACACCTTC

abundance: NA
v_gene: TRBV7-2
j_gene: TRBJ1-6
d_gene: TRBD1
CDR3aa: CASSPRGLLDRYSPLHF
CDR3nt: TGTGCCAGCAGCCCAAGGGGGCTCTTGGACCGGTATTCACCCCTCCACTTT

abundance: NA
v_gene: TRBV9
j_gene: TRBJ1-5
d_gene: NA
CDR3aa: CASSDRPCRGAEGGNQPQHF
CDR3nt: TGTGCCAGCAGTGATCGGCCGTGTAGGGGCGCAGAGGGGGGCAATCAGCCCCAGCATTTT

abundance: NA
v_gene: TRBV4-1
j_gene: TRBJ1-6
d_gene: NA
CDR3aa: CASSQGTHLAYSPLHF
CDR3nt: TGCGCCAGCAGCCAAGGCACCCATCTGGCCTATTCACCCCTCCACTTT

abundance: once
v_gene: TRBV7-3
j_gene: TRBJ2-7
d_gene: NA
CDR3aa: CASSSQGFLEQYF
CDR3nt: TGTGCCAGCAGCTCCCAGGGTTTTCTCGAGCAGTACTTC

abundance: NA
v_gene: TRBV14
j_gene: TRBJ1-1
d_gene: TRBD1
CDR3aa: CASSHGQGGSLNTEAFF
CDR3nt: TGTGCCAGCAGCCACGGACAGGGGGGGTCGCTGAACACTGAAGCTTTCTTT

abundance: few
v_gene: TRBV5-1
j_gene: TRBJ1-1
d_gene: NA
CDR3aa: CASSRGNTEAFF
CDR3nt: TGCGCCAGCAGCAGGGGGAACACTGAAGCTTTCTTT

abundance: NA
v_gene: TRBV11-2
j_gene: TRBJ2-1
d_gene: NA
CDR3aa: CASRPEADDYNEQFF
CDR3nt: TGTGCCAGCAGGCCCGAGGCTGATGATTACAATGAGCAGTTCTTC

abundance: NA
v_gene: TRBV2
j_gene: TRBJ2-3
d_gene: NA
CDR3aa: CASRAPFVQVTDTQYF
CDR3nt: TGTGCCAGCAGAGCCCCCTTCGTCCAGGTTACAGATACGCAGTATTTT

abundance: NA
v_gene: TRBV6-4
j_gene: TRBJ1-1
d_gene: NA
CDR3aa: CASRRGGGYTEAFF
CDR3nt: TGTGCCAGCAGGAGGGGAGGGGGGTACACTGAAGCTTTCTTT

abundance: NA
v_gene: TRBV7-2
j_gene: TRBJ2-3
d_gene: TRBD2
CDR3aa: CASSLEKRGVSTDTQYF
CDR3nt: TGTGCCAGCAGCTTAGAGAAGCGGGGGGTTTCCACAGATACGCAGTATTTT

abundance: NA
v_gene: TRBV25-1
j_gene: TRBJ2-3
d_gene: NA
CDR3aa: CASTPWSLSTDTQYF
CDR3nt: TGTGCCAGCACCCCCTGGAGTCTTAGCACAGATACGCAGTATTTT

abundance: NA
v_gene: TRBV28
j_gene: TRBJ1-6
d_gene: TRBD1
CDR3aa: CASGIEGQILPYRNSPLHF
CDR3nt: TGTGCCAGCGGAATCGAGGGACAGATTCTTCCTTATCGAAATTCACCCCTCCACTTT

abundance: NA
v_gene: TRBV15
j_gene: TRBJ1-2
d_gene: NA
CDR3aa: CATSILYRTNIYGYTF
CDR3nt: TGTGCCACCAGTATCCTTTACAGGACCAACATCTATGGCTACACCTTC

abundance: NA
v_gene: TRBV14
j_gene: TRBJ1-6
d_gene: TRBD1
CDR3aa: CASSQGFRGHNSPLHF
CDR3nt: TGTGCCAGCAGCCAAGGGTTCAGGGGGCATAATTCACCCCTCCACTTT

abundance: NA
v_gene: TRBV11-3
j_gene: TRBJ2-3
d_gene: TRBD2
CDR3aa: CASSYGTSGAADTQYF
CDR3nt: TGTGCCAGCAGCTACGGGACTAGCGGGGCCGCAGATACGCAGTATTTT

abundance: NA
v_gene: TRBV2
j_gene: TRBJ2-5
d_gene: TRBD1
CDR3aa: CASSEDRGQETQYF
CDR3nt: TGTGCCAGCAGTGAAGACAGGGGGCAAGAGACCCAGTACTTC

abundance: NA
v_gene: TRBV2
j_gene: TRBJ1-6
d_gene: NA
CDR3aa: CASSEVDSVYSSYNSPLHF
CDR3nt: TGTGCCAGCAGTGAGGTCGACAGTGTTTACAGCTCCTATAATTCACCCCTCCACTTT

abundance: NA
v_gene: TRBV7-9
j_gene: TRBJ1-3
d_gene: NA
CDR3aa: CASSLKGPRAGNTIYF
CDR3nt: TGTGCCAGCAGCCTAAAGGGCCCCAGGGCAGGAAACACCATATATTTT

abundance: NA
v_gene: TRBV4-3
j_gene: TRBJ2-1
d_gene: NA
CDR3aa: CASSQVRGGPPNEQFF
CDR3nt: TGCGCCAGCAGCCAAGTTAGGGGGGGGCCCCCCAATGAGCAGTTCTTC

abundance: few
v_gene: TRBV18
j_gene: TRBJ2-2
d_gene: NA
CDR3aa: CASSPPCGTGELFF
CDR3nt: TGTGCCAGCTCACCACCGTGCGGCACCGGGGAGCTGTTTTTT